The 9 T cell receptor beta chains listed next were all sequenced from one sample in a study of CD8 T cells in Susac syndrome. With random hexamers, reverse transcription was performed on roughly 0.5 to 1 ug of RNA. TCRdb reprocessed the immunoSEQ multiplex PCR reads via MiXCR and lists one record per CDR3 protein. The table has 250,000 to 350,000 distinct CDR3 sequences, roughly 94% seen once. Material for sequencing was CD4+ T cells from PBMCs. The receptors come from a human donor with multiple sclerosis.

The chain has TRBV24-1 and TRBJ2-1, with TRBD2 matching 11 bases. The V gene end was trimmed by 4 bases and the J gene end by 5 bases; junction bases not matched to a gene: 12. The CDR3 length is 18 residues. Germline V gene data show CDR1 as KGHDR and CDR2 as SFDVKD. The chain's CDR3 is CATSDKLGTSGYDNEQFF. For the CDR3, the DNA is TGTGCCACCAGTGACAAACTCGGGACTAGCGGCTATGACAATGAGCAGTTCTTC.

The chain couples TRBV5-1 to TRBJ2-6; D might be TRBD2 (5 bases). The CDR3 loop spans 15 amino acids. From germline, CDR1 is SGHRS and CDR2 YFSETQ. V gave up 5 bases and J gave up 3 bases, with 12 bases separating them. The CDR3 nucleotides are TGCGCCAGCAGTTCGAAGGAGGTTGGGGCCAACGTCCTGACTTTC. Protein sequence: CASSSKEVGANVLTF.

This clonotype was seen a single time. The V and J genes are TRBV6-2 or TRBV6-3 and TRBJ2-3; 9 nucleotides agree with TRBD2. The V segment lost 7 bases and the J segment 6 bases; nucleotides outside the gene matches: 14. The CDR3 runs 16 residues. Per the germline V gene, CDR1 is MNHEY and CDR2 is SVGEGT. The DNA for the CDR3 is TGTGCCAGCACTCCCGTGTCTAGCGGGATATGGGATACGCAGTATTTT. It yields the protein CASTPVSSGIWDTQYF.

This chain connects TRBV6-2 or TRBV6-3 to TRBJ1-2; D is uncertain. CDR3 length equals 14 residues. Looked up from germline, CDR1 is MNHEY and CDR2 is SVGEGT. V was clipped by 6 bases and J by 4 bases, with 15 bases between them. The CDR3 region has the DNA TGTGCCAGCAGCCCGCATCTCCGTCTCTATGGCTACACCTTC. This sequence encodes CASSPHLRLYGYTF.

The CDR3 sequence is CASSFDRELNIQYF. The CDR3 DNA is TGTGCCAGCAGTTTTGACAGGGAACTGAACATTCAGTACTTC. V is TRBV6-5 and J is TRBJ2-4; 7 bases agree with TRBD1. J lost 7 bases, V lost 4 bases, and 7 bases had no gene match. Germline values: CDR1 MNHEY, CDR2 SVGAGI. The CDR3 spans 14 residues.

The chain is built from TRBV20-1 and TRBJ2-3; the match to TRBD2 covers 9 bases. In germline, CDR1 is DFQATT, CDR2 SNEGSKA (reference sequence). Trimming removed 4 bases from V and 3 bases from J; junction bases left unmatched: 2. This CDR3 is built from 13 residues. The CDR3 coding sequence is TGCAGTGCTACTAGCGGGGATACAGATACGCAGTATTTT. Protein: CSATSGDTDTQYF.

The V call is TRBV20-1, the J call TRBJ2-3; 8 bases map to TRBD2. Losses at the gene ends were 0 bases for V and 14 bases for J; bases not matched to a gene: 7. Germline CDR1 and CDR2: DFQATT and SNEGSKA (reference sequence). CDR3 size: 12 residues. CDR3 sequence reads: CSARDFGGAVYF. The CDR3 DNA is TGCAGTGCTAGAGATTTCGGGGGGGCAGTGTATTTT.

The chain is built from TRBV6-1 and TRBJ1-5; tentative D call: TRBD1 (5 bases). Germline values: CDR1 MNHNS, CDR2 SASEGT. This CDR3 contains 19 residues. V dropped 7 bases and J dropped 6 bases, with 31 bases sitting between them. The CDR3 bases are TGTGCCAGCAACCCCAAGCGTAGGGGATCTCAGCTCGAAGGTCAGCCCCAGCATTTT. Translation: CASNPKRRGSQLEGQPQHF.

The V call is TRBV19, the J call TRBJ1-2; 8 nucleotides align to TRBD1. The ends lost 8 bases at V and 1 base at J; junction bases unmatched: 9. The CDR3 is 15 amino acids. Per the germline V gene, CDR1 is LNHDA and CDR2 is SQIVND (reference sequence). The CDR3 DNA is TGTGCCAGTGGGCCAGGGACAGGCTTTAACTATGGCTACACCTTC. Its protein is CASGPGTGFNYGYTF.